This T cell receptor (beta chain) was sequenced in a study of blood T cells in healthy people across ages. The second PCR ran about 6 to 12 cycles with a sample-barcoded 5' primer and J-beta primers. One entry per CDR3 protein, called by TCRdb with MiXCR from the 5' RACE reads. This repertoire shows 750,000 to 950,000 distinct CDR3 sequences, 29% found once; its top ten account for roughly a tenth. Germline V gene sequence: CDR1 DFQATT, CDR2 SNEGSKA (reference sequence). V lost 5 bases and J 0 bases, leaving 17 bases between the germline ends. This CDR3 is built from 15 residues. Another study also made use of these data, one on T cells of mothers and their children. That source adds: Sequencing got over 9.5 million TCR beta CDR3 reads from each mother and several million from each child.

This sequence originates from a woman between 40 and 50 years old in good health. The sample was blood. This chain joins TRBV20-1 and TRBJ2-7, with D possibly being TRBD1 (6 bases). This CDR3 reads CSALTDRLSSYEQYF. CDR3 DNA: TGCAGTGCTCTTACAGACAGGCTAAGCTCCTACGAGCAGTACTTC.